The T cell receptor beta chain described here comes from a study of OX40 agonist ivuxolimab in advanced cancers. Study as a whole: Antecedent anti-PD-1, anti-PD-L1 or anti-CTLA-4 therapy was permissible, with 40% having received some.

Study results and caveats: Expanded clones were, on average, more numerous in CD8+ T cells than in CD4+.

To note about this clone: What it binds is unknown.

Here immunoSEQ multiplex PCR was the method, and the copy in TCRdb shows in-frame clones only, minus some. The sample yields about 27,000 clones, 65% to 90% seen once. CDR3 length: 16 residues. The J segment lost 0 bases and the V segment lost 4 bases, leaving 8 bases of the junction unmatched. CDR1 and CDR2 from the germline V gene are MGHRA and YSYEKL. This sequence was found in an adult with an advanced solid tumor such as melanoma, head and neck, liver or kidney cancer. The V and J genes are TRBV4-1 and TRBJ2-5; 7 bases match TRBD2. Sample: CD4+ or CD8+ T cells sorted from blood, taken in a trial of the OX40 agonist ivuxolimab. The CDR3 is CASSPIFSGYQETQYF. In DNA form, the CDR3 reads TGCGCCAGCAGCCCCATATTTAGCGGGTACCAAGAGACCCAGTACTTC.